This T cell receptor beta chain comes out of a study of blood T cells in healthy people across ages. The V end was cut by 4 bases, the J end by 1 base, with 17 bases between. The germline V gene encodes CDR1 SGDLS and CDR2 YYNGEE. CDR3 length equals 16 residues. This clonotype was counted only a few times. Using a J-beta primer mix together with a sample-barcoded 5' primer, a second PCR was run for about 6 to 11 cycles. Each CDR3 protein gets one entry after TCRdb re-called the 5' RACE reads with MiXCR. The sample carries 780,000 or so distinct CDR3 sequences, about 53% recorded once. V usage is TRBV9 and J usage is TRBJ1-1; tentatively, D is TRBD1 (5 bases). The sequenced sample consisted of blood. The TCR comes from a man aged 80 or over in good health. DNA for the CDR3: TGTGCCAGCAGCCCCCCTTTGGGGGTTACGAACACTGAAGCTTTCTTT. Translating it yields CASSPPLGVTNTEAFF.